A selection of T cell receptor beta chains follows, all from one sample in a study of blood T cell repertoires in COVID-19. The assay was immunoSEQ multiplex PCR, and TCRdb's table has in-frame clones only and misses some. Here the sample spans about 280,000 clones, around 90% being singletons. Sequencing used PBMCs or T cells enriched from blood (not recorded which). The receptors were sampled from a woman aged 18-35 years with acute COVID-19. The CDR3 runs from the conserved cysteine through the conserved F or W. The order of the fields is D gene, J gene, clone size, V gene, CDR3 DNA, CDR3 protein. The D gene is left open where the match is weak. Where a row states a size, it is once, few, many or the class of an expanded clone; other rows omit it.

. | TRBJ2-7 | . | TRBV29-1 | TGCAGCGTTAGGGACACCAACTCCTACGAGCAGTACTTC | CSVRDTNSYEQYF
. | TRBJ1-6 | . | TRBV3-1/TRBV3-2 | TGTGCCAGCAGCCAAGATCCGGGGTGGGATTCACCCCTCCACTTT | CASSQDPGWDSPLHF
TRBD1 | TRBJ2-1 | . | TRBV6-5 | TGTGCCAGCAGTCAGGGACAGGGGAGGCAGTTCTTC | CASSQGQGRQFF
TRBD2 | TRBJ2-1 | . | TRBV7-6 | TGTGCCAGCAGCTTAGTGGGTAGCGGGACGGCTGTCTCCTACAATGAGCAGTTCTTC | CASSLVGSGTAVSYNEQFF
TRBD2 | TRBJ2-1 | . | TRBV7-3 | TGTGCCAGCAGCTTAACGACCCTAGCGGGCAATGAGCAGTTCTTC | CASSLTTLAGNEQFF
TRBD2 | TRBJ2-7 | . | TRBV15 | TGTGCCACCAGCAGAGATGCGCGAGCGGGGAGCTCCTACGAGCAGTACTTC | CATSRDARAGSSYEQYF
TRBD2 | TRBJ2-7 | few | TRBV19 | TGTGCCAGTAGTATATGGGCTAGCGGGAACTCCTACGAGCAGTACTTC | CASSIWASGNSYEQYF
TRBD2 | TRBJ2-1 | . | TRBV11-2 | TGTGCCAGCAGCACATTAGCGGGATCGACCTACAATGAGCAGTTCTTC | CASSTLAGSTYNEQFF
. | TRBJ2-1 | few | TRBV7-8 | TGTGCCAGCAGCGAACACGGACTAATCAATGAGCAGTTCTTC | CASSEHGLINEQFF
. | TRBJ2-7 | . | TRBV7-8 | TGTGCCAGCAGCCACGAGAGCTACGAGCAGTACTTC | CASSHESYEQYF
. | TRBJ2-7 | . | TRBV19 | TGTGCCAGTAGCCCCCGGGACTCTTCCCACGAGCAGTACTTC | CASSPRDSSHEQYF
TRBD1 | TRBJ1-6 | . | TRBV27 | TGTGCCAGCAGTTCCGGGACAGCTCCTAATTCACCCCTCCACTTT | CASSSGTAPNSPLHF
TRBD1 | TRBJ2-1 | . | TRBV19 | TGTGCCAGTGGGGACAGCGTCGTCAATGAGCAGTTCTTC | CASGDSVVNEQFF
TRBD2 | TRBJ2-7 | . | TRBV5-1 | TGCGCCAGCAGCCTGACTAGCGCCTCCTACGAGCAGTACTTC | CASSLTSASYEQYF
TRBD1 | TRBJ2-5 | . | TRBV18 | TGTGCCAGCTCGACACCGGACAGGGGAGAGACCCAGTACTTC | CASSTPDRGETQYF
. | TRBJ1-4 | . | TRBV30 | TGTGCCTGGAGCTCAGGGTGGTACGAAAAACTGTTTTTT | CAWSSGWYEKLFF
TRBD2 | TRBJ2-3 | . | TRBV18 | TGTGCCAGCTCACCCCAGACTAGCGGGAGTCAGACGAATACGCAGTATTTT | CASSPQTSGSQTNTQYF
. | TRBJ2-1 | . | TRBV10-1 | TGCGCCAGCAGTGAGTCGCTGGCGGGTCCCTACAATGAGCAGTTCTTC | CASSESLAGPYNEQFF
TRBD2 | TRBJ2-7 | few | TRBV7-2 | TGTGCCAGCAGCCCCCGGGGAGGGGCGGGAGGAGAGCAGTACTTC | CASSPRGGAGGEQYF
TRBD2 | TRBJ2-7 | . | TRBV6-2/TRBV6-3 | TGTGCCAGCAGTTACTCGATCTCTCGAACTATAGCGGGAGGGCCCTCCTACGAGCAGTACTTC | CASSYSISRTIAGGPSYEQYF
. | TRBJ2-1 | . | TRBV6-5 | TGTGCCAGCAGTTACTCGAGCAATGAGCAGTTCTTC | CASSYSSNEQFF
. | TRBJ1-1 | . | TRBV28 | TGTGCCAGCAGTCGTTTTCCCCCAGCGGGCGAAGCTTTCTTT | CASSRFPPAGEAFF
TRBD2 | TRBJ2-1 | . | TRBV3-1/TRBV3-2 | TGTGCCAGCAGCCAGGATGGACTAGCGGATTATTACAATGAGCAGTTCTTC | CASSQDGLADYYNEQFF
. | TRBJ1-2 | . | TRBV12-3/TRBV12-4 | TGTGCCAGCAGCCCGGGGGGGGCGGATGGCTACACCTTC | CASSPGGADGYTF
TRBD1 | TRBJ2-1 | once | TRBV5-1 | TGCGCCAGCAGCCCACCCAGGGGGTCCTACAATGAGCAGTTCTTC | CASSPPRGSYNEQFF
. | TRBJ2-2 | once | TRBV6-6 | TGTGCCAGCGGGGCCACCGGGGAGCTGTTTTTT | CASGATGELFF
TRBD2 | TRBJ2-3 | once | TRBV27 | TGTGCCAGCAGCCAGGGGACTAGCGTGGGAGATACGCAGTATTTT | CASSQGTSVGDTQYF
. | TRBJ1-4 | once | TRBV4-2 | TGTGCCAGTAGTCCCGGGAACGAAAAACTGTTTTTT | CASSPGNEKLFF
TRBD1 | TRBJ1-1 | . | TRBV30 | TGTGCCTGGAGGGGGGACAGTAAAGGGACTGAAGCTTTCTTT | CAWRGDSKGTEAFF
TRBD1 | TRBJ2-1 | . | TRBV19 | TGTGCCAGTAGGGGGACAGCGGTGCTTGGGCAGTTCTTC | CASRGTAVLGQFF
. | TRBJ1-2 | . | TRBV5-4 | TGTGCCAGCAGCCCTCGTGGCGGGGAAGGCTATGGCTACACCTTC | CASSPRGGEGYGYTF
. | TRBJ2-1 | . | TRBV12-5 | TGTGCTAGTGGTTTGGTCCCAGACGGGACTTCCTACTACAATGAGCAGTTCTTC | CASGLVPDGTSYYNEQFF
TRBD2 | TRBJ2-3 | . | TRBV6-5 | TGTGCCAGCAGTTACTCGAGCGGGAGGGGGGCAGATACGCAGTATTTT | CASSYSSGRGADTQYF
TRBD1 | TRBJ2-2 | . | TRBV27 | TGTGCCAGCAGTTTATCCCCGGGACAGGTCAACACCGGGGAGCTGTTTTTT | CASSLSPGQVNTGELFF
TRBD1 | TRBJ2-2 | . | TRBV28 | TGTGCCAGCAGTTCCTCAGGGGGCACCGGGGAGCTGTTTTTT | CASSSSGGTGELFF
. | TRBJ2-7 | . | TRBV19 | TGTGCCAGTAGTATCAGACAGGCTTCCTACGAGCAGTACTTC | CASSIRQASYEQYF
. | TRBJ2-7 | . | TRBV10-2 | TGCGCCAGCTCCCGAGCAGGGGCTTCCTACGAGCAGTACTTC | CASSRAGASYEQYF
TRBD2 | TRBJ2-1 | . | TRBV5-6 | TGTGCCAGCAGCTTGCGGACTAGCATTTACAATGAGCAGTTCTTC | CASSLRTSIYNEQFF
TRBD1 | TRBJ2-5 | . | TRBV4-2 | TGTGCCAGCAGCCAAGAGGGACAGGGGGTGGAGACCCAGTACTTC | CASSQEGQGVETQYF
. | TRBJ2-7 | . | TRBV10-3 | TGTGCCATCAGTGAGTCGACAGGCCAATCCTACGAGCAGTACTTC | CAISESTGQSYEQYF
TRBD1 | TRBJ2-7 | . | TRBV5-1 | TGCGCCAGCAGCTTGGAAGGACAGGGCGTTTACTTC | CASSLEGQGVYF
. | TRBJ2-7 | . | TRBV4-2 | TGTGCCAGCAGCCAAGATTCAGTCTCCTACGAGCAGTACTTC | CASSQDSVSYEQYF
TRBD2 | TRBJ2-7 | . | TRBV18 | TGTGCCAGCTCACCCGCCTGGACTAGCGGCTACGAGCAGTACTTC | CASSPAWTSGYEQYF
TRBD1 | TRBJ1-3 | . | TRBV5-4 | TGTGCCAGCAGCCAGGGACAGGGGCTCGGGGGAAACACCATATATTTT | CASSQGQGLGGNTIYF